The 32 T cell receptor beta chains given below trace back to one sample, sequenced in a study of blood T cell repertoires in COVID-19. Repertoires were generated with immunoSEQ multiplex PCR, while TCRdb's copy carries only in-frame clones and drops some. The sample yields approximately 250,000 clones, 86% seen once. Sequenced material: peripheral blood. Receptors were obtained from a woman aged 55-70 years who had recovered from COVID-19.

The V gene is TRBV7-2, the J gene TRBJ2-1; no clear D. The CDR3 is 12 amino acids. Trimming pared 3 bases from V and 14 bases from J, leaving 14 bases between. Germline CDR1 SGHTA, CDR2 FQGNSA. For the CDR3, the DNA is TGTGCCAGCAGCTTCAGACCCGGGTGGGAGTTCTTC. It translates to CASSFRPGWEFF.

The rearrangement uses TRBV4-2 and TRBJ1-1, with D possibly being TRBD1 (6 bases). This CDR3 region has 14 residues. Germline CDR1 reads LGHNA; CDR2 reads YNFKEQ. Trimming cost V 1 base and J 5 bases, with 11 bases left between them. CDR3 in amino acids: CASSQGTEDTEAFF. The CDR3 bases are TGTGCCAGCAGCCAAGGGACAGAAGATACTGAAGCTTTCTTT.

The CDR3 DNA follows: TGTGCCAGCAGCGTCTTTCCGGGGGAAGACGAGCAGTACTTC. Protein product: CASSVFPGEDEQYF. J is TRBJ2-7 and V is TRBV9; D possibly corresponds to TRBD2 (6 bases). From germline, CDR1 is SGDLS and CDR2 YYNGEE. The V end was cut by 2 bases, the J end by 5 bases, with 14 bases between. The CDR3 length is 14 residues.

The chain has TRBV28 and TRBJ1-2, with D possibly TRBD1 on 6 matching bases. V was pared by 5 bases and J by 2 bases, with 9 bases between. Germline lookup yields CDR1 MDHEN and CDR2 SYDVKM. The CDR3 is 13 residues long. Here the CDR3 DNA reads TGTGCCAGCAGTGAAGGGGGAAACTATGGCTACACCTTC. Translated, it gives CASSEGGNYGYTF.

The chain employs TRBV3-1 (or the pseudogene TRBV3-2) and TRBJ2-2; D may be TRBD1 (5 bases). Germline lookup yields CDR1 LGHDT and CDR2 YNNKEL (reference sequence). Trimming removed 5 bases at V and 7 bases at J, with 11 bases between. This CDR3 has 13 residues. The DNA of the CDR3 is TGTGCCAGCAGCAGGGGCTCGGGCGGGGAGCTGTTTTTT. It encodes CASSRGSGGELFF.

The rearrangement joins TRBV7-8 to TRBJ2-5, with 9 bases matching TRBD2. CDR3 length: 15 residues. The trim removed 8 bases at V and 4 bases at J, leaving 11 bases unmatched. Germline values: CDR1 SGHVS, CDR2 FQNEAQ. CDR3 sequence reads: CASAGAGGLLETQYF. CDR3 DNA: TGTGCCAGCGCTGGAGCGGGGGGCCTCCTAGAGACCCAGTACTTC.

This clone has more than one count but fewer than ten. The chain is built from TRBV5-6 and TRBJ1-1, with D possibly being TRBD1 (5 bases). CDR3 length: 12 amino acids. Germline CDR1 SGHDT, CDR2 YYEEEE. V gave up 6 bases and J gave up 11 bases, with 17 bases separating them. CDR3 DNA sequence: TGTGCCAGCAATACCATGGGGGGTAGGGCTTTCTTT. The encoded protein is CASNTMGGRAFF.

The J gene is TRBJ2-1, the V gene TRBV5-4; 8 bases are a match to TRBD1. The CDR3 is 15 amino acids. The germline CDR1 and CDR2 sequences are SGHNT and YYREEE (reference sequence). V dropped 5 bases and J dropped 7; count of bases not matched to a gene: 11. The CDR3 bases are TGTGCCAGCAGTCCAGAATGGGACAGGAGGAATGAGCAGTTCTTC. Translating gives CASSPEWDRRNEQFF.

This clone was seen a handful of times. The J gene is TRBJ1-5, the V gene TRBV5-1; D perhaps matches TRBD1 (5 bases). The ends were cut back, 4 bases at V and 11 bases at J, with 34 bases in the middle. Per the germline V gene, CDR1 is SGHRS and CDR2 is YFSETQ. CDR3 length: 19 residues. The CDR3: CASSITPGEGRKRGPSQHF. CDR3 DNA: TGCGCCAGCAGCATAACCCCGGGGGAGGGACGGAAAAGGGGCCCGTCCCAGCATTTT.

This chain joins TRBV18 and TRBJ2-7, with D unclear. Germline lookup yields CDR1 KGHSH and CDR2 LQKENI. There are 16 residues in the CDR3. With 0 bases removed from V and 1 base from J, the gap between germline ends came to 13 bases. DNA of the CDR3: TGTGCCAGCTCACCACCCCCCTCGTGGCGGTCCTACGAGCAGTACTTC. This sequence encodes CASSPPPSWRSYEQYF.

The J gene is TRBJ2-7, the V gene TRBV27; D might be TRBD1 (7 bases). From germline, CDR1 is MNHEY and CDR2 SMNVEV (reference sequence). V was cut by 5 bases and J by 3 bases, with 14 bases left in between. The CDR3 extends over 14 amino acids. The CDR3 loop is CASSRGTVIYEQYF. In DNA, the CDR3 is TGTGCCAGCAGTCGCGGGACAGTAATCTACGAGCAGTACTTC.

In regard to this clone: In the same sample, other DNA sequences code for this CDR3. This chain uses TRBV7-3 with TRBJ1-2; TRBD1 matches 8 bases. This CDR3 comprises 13 residues. Trimming cost V 4 bases and J 4 bases; bases outside gene matches: 2. Per germline, CDR1 SGHTA and CDR2 FQGTGA. CDR3 loop: CASSSTGGYGYTF. The CDR3 nucleotides read TGTGCCAGCAGCTCTACAGGGGGCTATGGCTACACCTTC.

The chain carries TRBV19 and TRBJ2-3; TRBD2 might be the D (6 bases). V lost 5 bases and J lost 0, with 12 bases in between. Germline V lookup: CDR1 LNHDA, CDR2 SQIVND (reference sequence). The CDR3 is made up of 15 amino acids. The CDR3 region is CASSGGGASTDTQYF. The CDR3 region has the DNA TGTGCCAGTAGTGGAGGCGGGGCTAGCACAGATACGCAGTATTTT. The variable domain in full, completed from reference TRBV19 and TRBJ2-3, reads DGGITQSPKYLFRKEGQNVTLSCEQNLNHDAMYWYRQDPGQGLRLIYYSQIVNDFQKGDIAEGYSVSREKKESFPLTVTSAQKNPTAFYLCASSGGGASTDTQYFGPGTRLTVL.

This chain joins TRBV4-1 and TRBJ2-2, with D tentatively TRBD2 (7 bases). This CDR3 has 17 residues. CDR1 MGHRA and CDR2 YSYEKL come from the germline V gene. Between the trimmed V and J ends, which lost 0 bases and 4 bases, there was a span of 15 bases. CDR3 region: CASSQDPARGATGELFF. Here the CDR3 DNA reads TGCGCCAGCAGCCAAGACCCAGCCCGGGGGGCCACCGGGGAGCTGTTTTTT.

The rearrangement uses TRBV5-1 and TRBJ2-5; TRBD2 aligns across 11 bases. This CDR3 has 14 amino acids. Germline-derived CDR1 and CDR2 are SGHRS and YFSETQ. The ends lost 5 bases at V and 2 bases at J; junction bases unmatched: 2. CDR3 loop: CASRLAGEQETQYF. The DNA of the CDR3 is TGCGCCAGCAGACTAGCGGGGGAGCAAGAGACCCAGTACTTC.

The CDR3 protein is CASSLSPDTEAFF. The CDR3 DNA reads TGTGCCAGCAGCCTTAGCCCCGACACTGAAGCTTTCTTT. The chain joins TRBV9 to TRBJ1-1; D is unclear. In germline, CDR1 is SGDLS, CDR2 YYNGEE. There are 13 residues in the CDR3. Trimming pared 4 bases from V and 3 bases from J, leaving 10 bases between.

The V gene is TRBV5-1, the J gene TRBJ1-1; D is uncertain. Trimming stripped 2 bases from V and 0 bases from J, with 17 bases between. The CDR3 is made up of 17 amino acids. From germline, CDR1 is SGHRS and CDR2 YFSETQ. The CDR3: CASSFSTESRLNTEAFF. CDR3 DNA sequence: TGCGCCAGCAGCTTTTCGACGGAATCTAGACTGAACACTGAAGCTTTCTTT.

The chain combines TRBV19 with TRBJ2-3; 13 bases are shared with TRBD2. Germline lookup yields CDR1 LNHDA and CDR2 SQIVND (reference sequence). Trimming took 4 bases from V and 8 from J; bases not matched to a gene: 6. The CDR3 extends over 15 amino acids. The CDR3 nucleotides are TGTGCCAGTAGTACACTAGCGGGGGGGCCCGGTACGCAGTATTTT. Translated, it gives CASSTLAGGPGTQYF.

The CDR3 protein is CASSEGTASFYGYTF. The CDR3 bases are TGTGCCAGCAGTGAGGGGACAGCCAGCTTCTATGGCTACACCTTC. J is TRBJ1-2 and V is TRBV6-4; TRBD1 agrees at 7 bases. The CDR3 is made up of 15 amino acids. V lost 3 bases to trimming and J lost 4 bases; unmatched junction nucleotides: 8. The germline gives CDR1 MRHNA, CDR2 SNTAGT.

J is TRBJ2-7 and V is TRBV27, with 11 bases that match TRBD2. With 5 bases clipped from V and 3 bases from J, the junction kept 12 bases outside the gene matches. The germline V gene has CDR1 MNHEY and CDR2 SMNVEV (reference sequence). The CDR3 has 17 residues. This chain's CDR3 is CASSKLAGGPVNYEQYF. CDR3 bases: TGTGCCAGCAGTAAGCTAGCGGGGGGCCCGGTTAACTACGAGCAGTACTTC.

J is TRBJ2-3 and V is TRBV7-2; TRBD2 matches at 9 bases. J was trimmed by 2 bases and V by 4 bases; bases with no gene match: 13. This CDR3 contains 18 residues. Germline V gene sequence: CDR1 SGHTA, CDR2 FQGNSA. The CDR3 is CASSSPPGGGVITDTQYF. The DNA for the CDR3 is TGTGCCAGCAGCTCGCCCCCGGGCGGGGGGGTCATCACAGATACGCAGTATTTT.

The chain uses TRBV19 and TRBJ1-6; possibly TRBD1 for D (5 bases). The CDR3 has 12 amino acids. Per the germline V gene, CDR1 is LNHDA and CDR2 is SQIVND (reference sequence). Trimming removed 7 bases from V and 13 bases from J, with 14 bases in between. As DNA, the CDR3 is TGTGCCAGTAAGGAGGGGCTGACCCCCCTCCACTTT. It yields the protein CASKEGLTPLHF.

The chain recombines TRBV7-9 with TRBJ1-1; TRBD1 might be the D (5 bases). The CDR3 runs to 13 residues. With 1 base removed from V and 10 bases from J, the gap between germline ends came to 13 bases. CDR1 and CDR2 from the germline V gene are SEHNR and FQNEAQ (reference sequence). CDR3 nucleotides: TGTGCCAGCAGCTTAGGACAGTCATTGGGAGCTTTCTTT. Amino acid sequence: CASSLGQSLGAFF.

The gene calls are TRBV6-4 and TRBJ2-2; 7 bases align to TRBD1. The CDR3 covers 14 residues. Germline V gene data show CDR1 as MRHNA and CDR2 as SNTAGT. The J segment lost 0 bases and the V segment lost 7 bases, leaving 2 bases of the junction unmatched. CDR3 sequence (DNA): TGTGCCAGCACTCAGGGGGCGAACACCGGGGAGCTGTTTTTT. Protein sequence: CASTQGANTGELFF.

This sequence joins TRBV11-2 and TRBJ1-4; TRBD1 matches 7 bases. Germline assignment: CDR1 SGHAT and CDR2 FQNNGV. The CDR3 consists of 13 residues. After removal of 5 bases from V and 5 bases from J, the junction contained 2 bases not matched to a gene. The CDR3 loop reads CASSRTGNEKLFF. CDR3 in DNA: TGTGCCAGCAGCCGGACAGGAAATGAAAAACTGTTTTTT.

The chain combines TRBV10-3 with TRBJ2-2; 7 bases match TRBD1. This CDR3 comprises 16 residues. Germline V gene sequence: CDR1 ENHRY, CDR2 SYGVKD. The ends lost 6 bases at V and 1 base at J; junction bases unmatched: 8. Here the CDR3 DNA reads TGTGCCATCAGGGGACCCTCAGGGGGGAACACCGGGGAGCTGTTTTTT. Translating it yields CAIRGPSGGNTGELFF.

The V call is TRBV5-1, the J call TRBJ1-2; weak D call: TRBD1 (5 bases). V lost 3 bases to trimming and J lost 4 bases, with 16 bases between them. This CDR3 contains 15 residues. CDR1 and CDR2 (germline): SGHRS, YFSETQ. Here the CDR3 reads CASSWGLGEGYGYTF. CDR3 nucleotide sequence: TGCGCCAGCAGCTGGGGACTAGGGGAAGGCTATGGCTACACCTTC.

V usage is TRBV19 and J usage is TRBJ2-3; TRBD2 is a possible D gene (6 bases). CDR1 is LNHDA and CDR2 is SQIVND in the germline V gene (reference sequence). Trimming left V 3 bases short and J 1 base short, with 11 bases between. The CDR3 is 15 amino acids. The CDR3 protein is CASSISGVRTDTQYF. In nucleotides, the CDR3 is TGTGCCAGTAGTATCTCGGGGGTACGCACAGATACGCAGTATTTT.

The chain links TRBV19 to TRBJ2-2, with no clear D. Between the trimmed V and J ends, which lost 7 bases and 4 bases, there was a span of 13 bases. This CDR3 is 14 amino acids long. Germline-derived CDR1 and CDR2 are LNHDA and SQIVND (reference sequence). The CDR3 region has the DNA TGTGCCAGTAAAAGAGGCGGTAGCACCGGGGAGCTGTTTTTT. Its protein is CASKRGGSTGELFF.

The chain employs TRBV11-2 and TRBJ1-5; D is uncertain. The CDR3 is 13 amino acids. The V end lost 3 bases, the J end lost 5 bases, and 8 bases lay between the germline ends. Germline loops: CDR1 SGHAT, CDR2 FQNNGV. As DNA, the CDR3 is TGTGCCAGCAGCTTTTCAGATGATCAGCCCCAGCATTTT. It translates to CASSFSDDQPQHF.

This rearrangement joins TRBV6-1 to TRBJ1-1; D gene uncertain. V was trimmed by 1 base and J by 5 bases, leaving 8 bases between them. There are 13 residues in the CDR3. Looked up from germline, CDR1 is MNHNS and CDR2 is SASEGT. In DNA form, the CDR3 reads TGTGCCAGCAGTGAAGGGAGAAGAACTGAAGCTTTCTTT. Translation gives CASSEGRRTEAFF.

The genes are TRBV19 and TRBJ2-7, with 9 positions matching TRBD1. J was trimmed by 5 bases and V by 6 bases; bases with no gene match: 5. The CDR3 is made up of 13 amino acids. Germline V lookup: CDR1 LNHDA, CDR2 SQIVND (reference sequence). CDR3 amino acids: CASSPRDRDEQYF. For the CDR3, the DNA is TGTGCCAGTAGCCCCCGGGACAGGGACGAGCAGTACTTC.